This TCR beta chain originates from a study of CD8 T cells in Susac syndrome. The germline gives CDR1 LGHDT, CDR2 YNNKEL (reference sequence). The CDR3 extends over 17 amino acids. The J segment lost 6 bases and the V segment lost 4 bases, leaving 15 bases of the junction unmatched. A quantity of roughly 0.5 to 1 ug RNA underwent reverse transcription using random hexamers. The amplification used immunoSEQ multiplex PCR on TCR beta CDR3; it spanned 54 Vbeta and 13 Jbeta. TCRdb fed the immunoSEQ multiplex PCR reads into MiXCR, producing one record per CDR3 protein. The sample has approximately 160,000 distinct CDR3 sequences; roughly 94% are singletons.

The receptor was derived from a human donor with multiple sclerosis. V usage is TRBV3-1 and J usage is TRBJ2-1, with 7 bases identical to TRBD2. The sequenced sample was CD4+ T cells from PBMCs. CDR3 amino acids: CASSRSDWDYRRNEQFF. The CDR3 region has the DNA TGTGCCAGCAGCCGCTCTGATTGGGACTACCGTCGCAATGAGCAGTTCTTC.